This T cell receptor (beta chain) originates from a study of blood T cell repertoires in COVID-19. Assay used: immunoSEQ multiplex PCR; TCRdb lists only in-frame clones, some missing. Among around 140,000 clones listed, around 84% were seen once. Germline V CDR1 and CDR2: MNHEY, SMNVEV (reference sequence). The germline V and J ends were trimmed by 5 bases and 0 bases, with 9 bases remaining between them. This CDR3 comprises 14 residues. J is TRBJ2-3 and V is TRBV27; D remains unclear. This receptor was taken from a human donor in a cohort sampled during active COVID-19. What was sequenced was peripheral blood. The CDR3 reads CASSPYSSTDTQYF. In DNA form, the CDR3 reads TGTGCCAGCAGTCCCTACTCTAGCACAGATACGCAGTATTTT.